A selection of T cell receptor beta chains follows, all from one sample in a study of T cells in Graves' hyperthyroidism and ophthalmopathy. TCRdb reprocessed the multiplex PCR reads with MiXCR, giving one entry per CDR3 protein. This table holds roughly 840,000 distinct CDR3 sequences, 38% found once. Material for sequencing was blood. Receptors were obtained from a young man with Graves' hyperthyroidism. Both conserved end residues are part of each CDR3. The D gene is left open where the match is weak. Size is stated for part of the rows, as once, few or many counts, or as a class when the clone is expanded.

J gene	V gene	D gene	clone size	CDR3 DNA	CDR3 protein
TRBJ1-6	TRBV11-2	-	many	TGTGCCAGCAGCCCCTCCTGGGAATTCCCCCTCCACTTT	CASSPSWEFPLHF
TRBJ2-5	TRBV2	TRBD1	many	TGTGCCAGCCTTCGAGACAGGGCTTCGGAGACCCAGTACTTC	CASLRDRASETQYF
TRBJ1-3	TRBV9	TRBD1	-	TGTGCCAGCAGCCAAGAGGGACAGACTCACCACTCTGGAAACACCATATATTTT	CASSQEGQTHHSGNTIYF
TRBJ2-7	TRBV29-1	TRBD1	-	TGCAGCGTTGAAGAGAGGGACAGGGAAACCTACGAGCAGTACTTC	CSVEERDRETYEQYF
TRBJ2-2	TRBV10-3	-	-	TGTGCCATCAGTGAGTGGGGGGCTGGGGAGCTGTTTTTT	CAISEWGAGELFF
TRBJ1-2	TRBV13	TRBD1	-	TGTGCCAGCAGTTTAGAGCGTAGGACAGGGGCATATGGCTACACCTTC	CASSLERRTGAYGYTF
TRBJ1-2	TRBV4-2	-	few	TGTGCCAGCAGCCAAGAGTGGACACTCTCCGATGGCTACACCTTC	CASSQEWTLSDGYTF
TRBJ2-7	TRBV20-1	-	once	TGCAGTGTTGAAGACAGGCGCGCTTACTACGAGCAGTACTTC	CSVEDRRAYYEQYF
TRBJ1-2	TRBV12-3/TRBV12-4	-	-	TGTGCCAGCAGTTACTCGGGCAGAGACTATGGCTACACCTTC	CASSYSGRDYGYTF
TRBJ2-6	TRBV7-9	TRBD2	-	TGTGCCAGCAGCGCGGGAGAAAAGGGCACTGGGGCCAACGTCCTGACTTTC	CASSAGEKGTGANVLTF
TRBJ2-2	TRBV7-9	-	-	TGTGCCAGCAGCCAAGATGCGGGGATCGGGGAGCTGTTTTTT	CASSQDAGIGELFF
TRBJ2-6	TRBV5-1	-	many	TGCGCCAGCAGCTTGGTAGGGACAGGGGCCAACGTCCTGACTTTC	CASSLVGTGANVLTF
TRBJ1-1	TRBV29-1	-	many	TGCAGCGTTGAAGATCGTAGGGGGGGCACTGAAGCTTTCTTT	CSVEDRRGGTEAFF
TRBJ2-7	TRBV10-1	TRBD1	few	TGCGCCAGCAGTGAGTCGGGGACAGGGGACCCCTACTACGAGCAGTACTTC	CASSESGTGDPYYEQYF
TRBJ1-1	TRBV7-9	-	-	TGTGCCAGCAGCTTAGGTGGTTTGGAGGGCACTGAAGCTTTCTTT	CASSLGGLEGTEAFF
TRBJ2-7	TRBV29-1	-	many	TGCAGCGTTGAAGATCGGCTGGGGGCTACATACGAGCAGTACTTC	CSVEDRLGATYEQYF
TRBJ1-6	TRBV7-9	-	many	TGTGCCAGCAGCTTGGGCGAGGGAACCAATTCACCCCTCCACTTT	CASSLGEGTNSPLHF
TRBJ1-6	TRBV7-8	-	many	TGTGCCAGCAGCTTAGGGACGTATTCACCCCTCCACTTT	CASSLGTYSPLHF
TRBJ1-4	TRBV5-1	-	-	TGTGCCAGCAGCACCCCAGGGTCGGGTGAAAAACTGTTTTTT	CASSTPGSGEKLFF
TRBJ1-2	TRBV5-1	TRBD1	-	TGCGCCAGCAGCGAACTCGGACAGGGCTATGGCTACACCTTC	CASSELGQGYGYTF
TRBJ2-7	TRBV7-6	-	-	TGTGCCAGCAGTCAAGGGGGGGGCCTCTACGAGCAGTACTTC	CASSQGGGLYEQYF
TRBJ1-2	TRBV12-3/TRBV12-4	-	-	TGTGCCAGCAGAGCTACAGTCCTAGACTATGGCTACACCTTC	CASRATVLDYGYTF
TRBJ2-2	TRBV19	-	few	TGTGCCAGTAGTATAGCTACGACCCCCCCGGAGCTGTTTTTT	CASSIATTPPELFF
TRBJ1-1	TRBV11-2	-	few	TGTGCCAGCAGCTCACCGGGACGGTTGAACACTGAAGCTTTCTTT	CASSSPGRLNTEAFF
TRBJ1-2	TRBV20-1	-	many	TGCAGTGCTGCGGACGGTTCCTATGGCTACACCTTC	CSAADGSYGYTF
TRBJ2-5	TRBV11-2	TRBD2	few	TGTGCCAGCAGCTCCTATAGCGGGAACCTCCAAGAGACCCAGTACTTC	CASSSYSGNLQETQYF
TRBJ2-5	TRBV5-5	-	-	TGTGCCAGCAGACGGGGCGGCGCTGAAGAGACCCAGTACTTC	CASRRGGAEETQYF
TRBJ2-7	TRBV29-1	-	many	TGCAGCGTCCGGACTACCTACTACGAGCAGTACTTC	CSVRTTYYEQYF
TRBJ2-2	TRBV14	-	few	TGTGCCAGCAGCGATCATGGCAGGCTGAACACCGGGGAGCTGTTTTTT	CASSDHGRLNTGELFF
TRBJ2-7	TRBV14	-	-	TGTGCCAGCAGCCAAGAAGCGGAATACGAGCAGTACTTC	CASSQEAEYEQYF
TRBJ2-6	TRBV12-3/TRBV12-4	-	-	TGTGCCAGCAGTTTCTCAATGTACGCACGTGGCTCTGGGGCCAACGTCCTGACTTTC	CASSFSMYARGSGANVLTF
TRBJ1-5	TRBV10-3	TRBD1	-	TGTGCCACCGGGACAGGGGGCTCTAGCAATCAGCCCCAGCATTTT	CATGTGGSSNQPQHF
TRBJ1-2	TRBV12-5	-	few	TGTGCTAGTGGTTCTACGGAAAACTATGGCTACACCTTC	CASGSTENYGYTF
TRBJ2-7	TRBV2	TRBD1	-	TGTGCCAGCAGTGAATATGGACAGGGCGGTGTCGAGCAGTACTTC	CASSEYGQGGVEQYF
TRBJ2-2	TRBV7-3	-	many	TGTGCCAGCAGCTTAAAGGTCGGGGAGCTGTTTTTT	CASSLKVGELFF
TRBJ2-5	TRBV7-9	-	-	TGTGCCAGAAGCTACGAGGAGACCCAGTACTTC	CARSYEETQYF
TRBJ2-6	TRBV29-1	TRBD1	-	TGCAGCGCCACAGGGGACGGGGCCAACGTCCTGACTTTC	CSATGDGANVLTF
TRBJ1-2	TRBV27	TRBD1	once	TGTGCCAGCAGTCCCCGACAGGGGAGCGCCGGTGGCTACACCTTC	CASSPRQGSAGGYTF
TRBJ1-6	TRBV2	TRBD1	-	TGTGCCAGCATCGTGGACAGGTCCAATCAGCCCCTCCACTTT	CASIVDRSNQPLHF